Listed here are 2 T cell receptor beta chains from one sample, sequenced in a study of blood T cell repertoires in COVID-19 (dated by TCRdb to about 2020). Libraries came from the immunoSEQ multiplex PCR assay. Not all clones reach the TCRdb copy of this immuneACCESS table, which keeps in-frame sequences only. Checked studies attribute under half of the gap to unresolved V genes and leave the rest unexplained. The sample contains 100,000 to 150,000 clones, 70% to 85% of them found a single time. Of the sample, 17% falls within the top ten clones. The sequenced material came from peripheral blood. All receptors come from a woman of 80 years or more with acute or convalescent COVID-19.

The chain couples TRBV15 to TRBJ1-5, with TRBD1 matching over 7 bases. This CDR3 is built from 14 residues. Germline V gene lookup returns CDR1 LNHNV and CDR2 YYDKDF (reference sequence). The junction had 8 bases not matched to a gene; V was cut back by 8 bases and J by 4 bases. CDR3 in amino acids: CATAINRGNQPQHF. The CDR3, as DNA: TGTGCCACCGCTATAAACAGGGGAAATCAGCCCCAGCATTTT.

This sequence joins TRBV9 and TRBJ2-2, with 9 bases aligning to TRBD1. The CDR3 is 15 amino acids. V gave up 2 bases and J gave up 5 bases; unmatched junction bases: 4. Germline assignment: CDR1 SGDLS and CDR2 YYNGEE. DNA of the CDR3: TGTGCCAGCAGCGTTAGGACAGGGGAGACCGGGGAGCTGTTTTTT. Translated, it gives CASSVRTGETGELFF.